The clone carrying this TCR beta chain turned up a few times. Its antigen remains unknown. Its ends do not fully match the called genes, so a read error is possible. A universal primer site and UMIs were added as TCR cDNA was made by 5'RACE template switching. TCRdb processed the 5' RACE reads anew with MiXCR; each CDR3 protein has one entry. The table includes 450,000 to 650,000 distinct CDR3 sequences, 21% detected once. This sample is drawn from a study of T cells after yellow fever vaccination. The germline CDR1 and CDR2 sequences are SEHNR and FQNEAQ (reference sequence). This CDR3 spans 12 amino acids. General study results and limits: Though it reached lower strength, the secondary response hit its peak faster, day 5 versus 15. Booster samples showed a return of most primary-vaccination clones (roughly 96% CD4, around 88% CD8).

The chain couples TRBV7-9 to TRBJ2-5; D is unclear. The clonotype comes from a man between 18 and 29 years old who received the YFV17D yellow fever vaccine. Here the sequenced sample was PBMCs, taken about 20 days after the first yellow fever vaccination. The DNA of the CDR3 is TGTGCCAGCAGCTCTGCGGACGGACGGAGTCGGTTC. The encoded protein is CASSSADGRSRF.